These T cell receptor beta chains were read from a single sample in a study of cytomegalovirus exposure and HLA in healthy donors. The table came from immunoSEQ multiplex PCR; TCRdb's copy has only in-frame clones and leaves some out. The sample gives 84,000 or so clones, more than 60% of which show up once; 10% to 15% is in the top ten. The source material was PBMCs. These receptors were taken from a human donor in good health. CDR3s include the opening cysteine and the closing phenylalanine or tryptophan. The D gene is left open where the match is weak. A row's size may be missing; if present it is once, few, many or a size class.

d_gene,v_gene,j_gene,len,abundance,CDR3aa,CDR3nt
TRBD1,TRBV7-2,TRBJ1-6,14,many,CASSSDRGGSPLHF,TGTGCCAGCAGCTCAGACAGGGGTGGTTCACCCCTCCACTTT
-,TRBV2,TRBJ1-1,12,-,CASGEGNTEAFF,TGTGCCTCAGGGGAAGGGAACACTGAAGCTTTCTTT
TRBD2,TRBV6-1,TRBJ2-3,15,-,CASSDRLAGSDTQYF,TGTGCCAGCAGTGATCGACTAGCGGGGTCAGATACGCAGTATTTT
-,TRBV6-6,TRBJ1-2,13,-,CASSFRGTMGWTF,TGTGCCAGCAGTTTTCGGGGTACTATGGGGTGGACCTTC
-,TRBV7-9,TRBJ1-2,15,-,CATYIGESRVYGYTF,TGTGCCACATACATCGGGGAGTCAAGAGTCTATGGCTACACCTTC
TRBD1,TRBV6-5,TRBJ1-1,15,-,CASSYAGTGGTEAFF,TGTGCCAGCAGTTACGCCGGGACAGGGGGGACTGAAGCTTTCTTT
-,TRBV5-6,TRBJ2-3,15,-,CASSLGALNTDTQYF,TGTGCCAGCAGCTTGGGGGCCCTTAACACAGATACGCAGTATTTT
-,TRBV9,TRBJ1-6,15,once,CASSVDWAGNSPLHF,TGTGCCAGCAGCGTAGATTGGGCTGGTAATTCACCCCTCCACTTT
-,TRBV10-3,TRBJ2-5,16,-,CAISMTGGGEQETQYF,TGTGCCATCAGCATGACCGGAGGGGGGGAGCAAGAGACCCAGTACTTC
TRBD1,TRBV9,TRBJ2-2,18,-,CASSVRTIGQGNTGELFF,TGTGCCAGCAGCGTAAGAACTATTGGACAGGGGAACACCGGGGAGCTGTTTTTT
-,TRBV10-3,TRBJ2-1,15,-,CAISGTEDAYNEQFF,TGTGCCATCAGTGGGACGGAGGATGCCTACAATGAGCAGTTCTTC
-,TRBV9,TRBJ1-1,14,-,CASSATALNTEAFF,TGTGCCAGCAGCGCGACAGCTTTGAACACTGAAGCTTTCTTT
-,TRBV5-4,TRBJ2-7,17,-,CASSHLSSGTDSYEQYF,TGTGCCAGCAGCCACCTGTCATCCGGGACGGACAGCTACGAGCAGTACTTC